These 10 T cell receptor beta chains share one sample of origin, sequenced in a study of human T cells and chemical hapten exposure. Regarding time point: patch test 1, 2 weeks after DPC sensitization. Treatment here: therapeutic diphenylcyclopropenone sensitization with weekly scalp DPC. TCRdb passed the RACE reads through MiXCR, listing each CDR3 protein once. The sample consists of 180,000 or so distinct CDR3 sequences, about 22% of them appearing once. The sequenced sample was whole blood, obtained in connection with sensitization to the hapten diphenylcyclopropenone (DPC). Source of these receptors: a woman aged 45 to 65 with alopecia areata. Some clones in this sample may be carry-over from other donors' samples.

The chain uses TRBV14 and TRBJ1-2; 10 bases are a match to TRBD1. The CDR3 loop spans 16 amino acids. Germline V CDR1 and CDR2: SGHDN, FVKESK. The junction had 7 bases not matched to a gene; V was cut back by 2 bases and J by 4 bases. The CDR3 sequence is CASSQRGTGDFYGYTF. The CDR3 DNA reads as TGTGCCAGCAGCCAACGAGGGACAGGGGATTTCTATGGCTACACCTTC.

CDR3 sequence reads: CSARDRRGTREQYF. The CDR3 DNA reads TGCAGTGCTAGAGATCGTAGAGGGACGAGAGAGCAGTACTTC. V and J are TRBV20-1 and TRBJ2-7, with D tentatively TRBD1 or TRBD2 (5 bases each). V was cut by 0 bases and J by 7 bases, with 16 bases left in between. This CDR3 spans 14 amino acids. Germline V CDR1 and CDR2: DFQATT, SNEGSKA (reference sequence).

This clonotype appeared a few times. The chain employs TRBV7-9 and TRBJ1-1; 10 positions match TRBD1. The CDR3 extends over 14 amino acids. The germline V gene encodes CDR1 SEHNR and CDR2 FQNEAQ (reference sequence). J was trimmed by 6 bases and V by 5 bases; bases with no gene match: 6. The CDR3 loop reads CASSVLGQGAEAFF. CDR3 in DNA: TGTGCCAGCAGCGTTCTCGGACAGGGGGCTGAAGCTTTCTTT.

This clonotype turned up a few times. CDR3 coding DNA: TGCGCCAGCAGCTTGGGGGCCCTCTGGACAGGGGAGAACTATGGCTACACCTTC. Translation gives CASSLGALWTGENYGYTF. The V and J genes are TRBV5-1 and TRBJ1-2; TRBD1 aligns across 9 bases. The germline V gene encodes CDR1 SGHRS and CDR2 YFSETQ. The CDR3 covers 18 residues. Germline trimming cut 0 bases from V and 2 bases from J; bases unmatched to any gene: 11.

This clonotype has ten or more counts. At one of its ends the junction is not consistent with the germline gene, which may arise from a read error. CDR3 sequence: CASSSQETQYF. The CDR3 DNA is TGTGCCAGCAGCTCCCAAGAGACCCAGTACTTC. This chain connects TRBV5-1 to TRBJ2-5; no clear D gene. Germline V gene sequence: CDR1 SGHRS, CDR2 YFSETQ. The CDR3 runs to 11 residues. Full variable domain (outside the CDR3, taken from reference TRBV5-1 and TRBJ2-5): KAGVTQTPRYLIKTRGQQVTLSCSPISGHRSVSWYQQTPGQGLQFLFEYFSETQRNKGNFPGRFSGRQFSNSRSEMNVSTLELGDSALYLCASSSQETQYFGPGTRLLVL.

V is TRBV5-1 and J is TRBJ2-1, with 9 bases aligning to TRBD2. With V trimmed by 7 bases and J by 3 bases, 5 bases remained unmatched. The CDR3 covers 14 residues. Germline CDR1 is SGHRS and CDR2 is YFSETQ. The CDR3 coding sequence is TGCGCCAGCCGACTAGCGGAGAGCTACAATGAGCAGTTCTTC. Translating it yields CASRLAESYNEQFF.

This rearrangement joins TRBV7-2 to TRBJ1-2; possibly TRBD1 for D (5 bases). Germline V CDR1 and CDR2: SGHTA, FQGNSA. The CDR3 is 18 amino acids. The V gene lost 1 base and the J gene lost 0 bases, with 18 bases spanning the gap. In DNA form, the CDR3 reads TGTGCCAGCAGCTTAGTCTTCGGGGGAACCGAGCCTAACTATGGCTACACCTTC. Amino acids: CASSLVFGGTEPNYGYTF.

This clonotype was picked up a small number of times. This sequence joins TRBV11-2 and TRBJ1-1; weak D call: TRBD1 (6 bases). The CDR3 sequence is 15 residues long. Germline CDR1 is SGHAT and CDR2 is FQNNGV. Trimming pared 4 bases from V and 0 bases from J, leaving 12 bases between. The CDR3 DNA reads as TGTGCCAGCAGCTCCGGACAGTTCATGAACACTGAAGCTTTCTTT. Translating gives CASSSGQFMNTEAFF.

The chain uses TRBV10-1 and TRBJ1-1; a weak D match, TRBD1 (5 bases). The CDR3 runs 14 residues. Germline loops: CDR1 WNHNN, CDR2 SYGVQD (reference sequence). V dropped 0 bases and J dropped 6 bases, with 11 bases sitting between them. The CDR3 loop reads CASSESTERSEAFF. In DNA, the CDR3 is TGCGCCAGCAGTGAGTCGACAGAACGCTCTGAAGCTTTCTTT.

This clonotype has just a few counts. The J gene is TRBJ1-1, the V gene TRBV7-9, with no clear D. Germline values: CDR1 SEHNR, CDR2 FQNEAQ (reference sequence). Trimming left V 10 bases short and J 7 bases short, with 10 bases between. There are 10 residues in the CDR3. Here the CDR3 reads CATEDGEAFF. As DNA, the CDR3 is TGTGCCACCGAGGACGGTGAAGCTTTCTTT.